This TCR beta chain is from a study of blood T cells in healthy people across ages. Study-wide points: It was held that diversity estimates obtained from one million T cells represented underestimates. A roughly linear fall in TCR beta diversity per million T cells was seen with increasing age.

In its sample, this clonotype was seen a few times. Its antigen is as yet unknown. Donors gave around 9.8 milliliters of peripheral blood apiece. Sample-barcoded 5' priming and a J-beta primer mix drove a second PCR of about 6 to 12 cycles. Through a template-switch adaptor with 12 random nucleotides, each cDNA molecule received a tag. TCRdb passed the 5' RACE reads through MiXCR, listing each CDR3 protein once. The sample records about 1.8 million distinct CDR3 sequences, around half being singletons. The TCR comes from a woman aged 40 to 55 in good health. Material for sequencing was blood.

The chain's CDR3 is CATSAGTGSRETQYF. CDR3 nucleotides: TGTGCCACCAGCGCCGGGACAGGGAGTCGAGAGACCCAGTACTTC. V gene TRBV24-1 combines with J gene TRBJ2-5; 9 bases map to TRBD1. Trimming cost V 7 bases and J 4 bases; bases outside gene matches: 9. The CDR3 runs 15 residues. Germline values: CDR1 KGHDR, CDR2 SFDVKD.